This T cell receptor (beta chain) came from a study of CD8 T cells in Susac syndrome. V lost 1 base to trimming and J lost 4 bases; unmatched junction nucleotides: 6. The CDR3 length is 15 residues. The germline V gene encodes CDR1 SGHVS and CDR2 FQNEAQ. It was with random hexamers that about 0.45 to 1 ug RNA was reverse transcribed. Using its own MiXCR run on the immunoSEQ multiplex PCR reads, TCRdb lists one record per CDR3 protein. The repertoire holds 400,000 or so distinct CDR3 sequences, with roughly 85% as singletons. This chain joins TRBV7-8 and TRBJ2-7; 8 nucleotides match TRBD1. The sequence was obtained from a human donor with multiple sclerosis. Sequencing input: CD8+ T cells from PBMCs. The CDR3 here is CASSLETGANYEQYF. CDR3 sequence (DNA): TGTGCCAGCAGCTTAGAGACAGGGGCTAATTACGAGCAGTACTTC.